Presented here are 21 T cell receptor beta chains from one specimen sequenced in a study of T-cell memory formation after mild COVID-19. TCRdb re-called the 5' RACE reads with MiXCR, one entry per CDR3 protein. The sample has hundreds of thousands of distinct CDR3 sequences; about 17% are singletons. The sequenced material came from PBMCs or a T cell subset sorted from them (not recorded which). Source of these receptors: a man between 18 and 35 years old who had mild COVID-19 (a few samples of this study predate the infection). Cell type and time point are not known.

This clonotype was observed a few times. The chain carries TRBV7-2 and TRBJ1-2; D perhaps matches TRBD1 (6 bases). Germline V CDR1 and CDR2: SGHTA, FQGNSA. Trimming took 3 bases from V and 8 from J, leaving 19 bases between them. This CDR3 contains 15 residues. CDR3 loop: CASSFPGTNKGGYTF. Here the CDR3 DNA reads TGTGCCAGCAGCTTCCCTGGGACAAACAAAGGGGGCTACACCTTC.

This clonotype was recorded many times. The rearrangement joins TRBV7-6 to TRBJ2-7; no firm D call. CDR1 is SGHVS and CDR2 is FNYEAQ in the germline V gene. The CDR3 is 15 residues long. V dropped 5 bases and J dropped 3 bases, with 17 bases sitting between them. The CDR3 loop is CASSPRGIYSYEQYF. The CDR3 nucleotides are TGTGCCAGCAGCCCCCGAGGCATCTACAGCTACGAGCAGTACTTC.

This clonotype came up a few times. This chain connects TRBV7-9 to TRBJ2-3; TRBD2 aligns across 7 bases. Germline V CDR1 and CDR2: SEHNR, FQNEAQ (reference sequence). With 5 bases clipped from V and 5 bases from J, the junction kept 7 bases outside the gene matches. The CDR3 loop spans 14 amino acids. The CDR3 here is CASSPRGEGDTQYF. In DNA form, the CDR3 reads TGTGCCAGCAGCCCCCGAGGGGAGGGAGATACGCAGTATTTT.

There are a few counts of this clonotype. The chain has TRBV7-2 and TRBJ2-1; 7 bases match TRBD2. The junction had 9 bases not matched to a gene; V was cut back by 3 bases and J by 7 bases. The CDR3 spans 15 residues. Per germline, CDR1 SGHTA and CDR2 FQGNSA. The CDR3 sequence is CASSLGGGLTNEQFF. CDR3 sequence (DNA): TGTGCCAGCAGCTTGGGTGGGGGACTAACTAATGAGCAGTTCTTC.

This clonotype was seen a few times. This sequence joins TRBV4-1 and TRBJ2-7; 13 bases are a match to TRBD2. Germline-derived CDR1 and CDR2 are MGHRA and YSYEKL. CDR3 size: 20 residues. J lost 2 bases, V lost 3 bases, and 16 bases had no gene match. CDR3 amino acids: CASSQIDRLAGGGLTYEQYF. Here the CDR3 DNA reads TGCGCCAGCAGCCAGATTGACCGACTAGCGGGGGGCGGCCTTACCTACGAGCAGTACTTC.

The table lists this clonotype with a few counts. The J gene is TRBJ2-1, the V gene TRBV3-1, with 10 bases fitting TRBD2. From germline, CDR1 is LGHDT and CDR2 YNNKEL (reference sequence). The CDR3 loop spans 15 amino acids. The V segment lost 6 bases and the J segment 8 bases; nucleotides outside the gene matches: 10. The DNA of the CDR3 is TGTGCCAGCAGTCCCTCTAGCGGGGGTTTATATGAGCAGTTCTTC. Its translation is CASSPSSGGLYEQFF.

The gene calls are TRBV20-1 and TRBJ1-2; TRBD1 is a possible D gene (5 bases). The CDR3 is 13 residues long. Germline CDR1 reads DFQATT; CDR2 reads SNEGSKA (reference sequence). Trimming stripped 6 bases from V and 4 bases from J, with 15 bases between. DNA for the CDR3: TGCAGTGCAAAGGGACCGCCGATCTATGGCTACACCTTC. Its protein product is CSAKGPPIYGYTF.

The CDR3 sequence: CASSLWQQVADTQYF. The CDR3 DNA sequence: TGTGCCAGCAGCTTATGGCAGCAGGTAGCAGATACGCAGTATTTT. The V gene is TRBV5-8, the J gene TRBJ2-3; D uncertain. V lost 2 bases and J 4 bases, leaving 14 bases between the germline ends. This CDR3 comprises 15 residues. Germline assignment: CDR1 SGHTS and CDR2 YDEGEE.

The chain combines TRBV30 with TRBJ1-5; D is uncertain. V lost 3 bases and J lost 3, with 12 bases in between. The CDR3 consists of 14 residues. The germline gives CDR1 GTSNPN, CDR2 SVGIG (reference sequence). DNA of the CDR3: TGTGCCTGGAGCTTGGACGATAACAATCAGCCCCAGCATTTT. Translating it yields CAWSLDDNNQPQHF.

This clonotype was found many times. V is TRBV2 and J is TRBJ2-5; 8 nucleotides agree with TRBD2. Germline loops: CDR1 SNHLY, CDR2 FYNNEI. The CDR3 contains 13 residues. V lost 7 bases, J lost 4 bases, and 5 bases stayed unmatched. DNA for the CDR3: TGTGCCAGCACTTTAGGACTAGCAGAGACCCAGTACTTC. Translation gives CASTLGLAETQYF.

Note on this clonotype: A read error may produce the germline difference seen at one junction end. This chain joins TRBV5-1 and TRBJ1-1, with a tentative D call TRBD1 (6 bases). Germline V gene sequence: CDR1 SGHRS, CDR2 YFSETQ. The CDR3 contains 16 residues. The CDR3 DNA follows: TGCGACAGCAGGAAGATATGGGGACACCCGAACACTGAAGCTTTCTTT. Amino acids: CDSRKIWGHPNTEAFF.

The J gene is TRBJ1-5, the V gene TRBV6-5; the match to TRBD1 covers 11 bases. There are 13 residues in the CDR3. Trimming removed 6 bases from V and 10 bases from J; junction bases left unmatched: 5. Germline values: CDR1 MNHEY, CDR2 SVGAGI. CDR3 in amino acids: CASRDRGLSPQHF. As DNA, the CDR3 is TGTGCCAGCAGGGACAGGGGGCTCTCCCCCCAGCATTTT.

The chain is built from TRBV15 and TRBJ2-7, with D uncertain. The V gene lost 4 bases and the J gene lost 0 bases, with 10 bases spanning the gap. The CDR3 has 14 amino acids. The germline V gene has CDR1 LNHNV and CDR2 YYDKDF (reference sequence). The CDR3 here is CATSIQAVSYEQYF. In DNA form, the CDR3 reads TGTGCCACCAGCATTCAGGCTGTCTCCTACGAGCAGTACTTC.

This clonotype was seen more than once but under ten times. In DNA, the CDR3 is TGCAGTGCTAGAGGCGGACTAGCGGGGGGTGAGCAGTACTTC. It codes for CSARGGLAGGEQYF. The J gene is TRBJ2-7, the V gene TRBV20-1; TRBD2 aligns across 14 bases. V dropped 1 base and J dropped 7; count of bases not matched to a gene: 3. Per germline, CDR1 DFQATT and CDR2 SNEGSKA (reference sequence). This CDR3 is 14 amino acids long.

The chain carries TRBV2 and TRBJ1-2; D not certain. The CDR3 contains 12 residues. Trimming took 5 bases from V and 3 from J, leaving 7 bases between them. In germline, CDR1 is SNHLY, CDR2 FYNNEI. In DNA, the CDR3 is TGTGCCAGCAGTCTTCAGGACTATGGCTACACCTTC. This translates into CASSLQDYGYTF.

V is TRBV3-1 and J is TRBJ1-5; the D is unclear. The CDR3 is made up of 17 amino acids. The V gene's germline CDR1 is LGHDT and CDR2 YNNKEL (reference sequence). V was cut by 0 bases and J by 5 bases, with 17 bases left in between. CDR3 in amino acids: CASSQEGGHLDDQPQHF. CDR3 coding DNA: TGTGCCAGCAGCCAAGAGGGAGGGCATTTGGACGATCAGCCCCAGCATTTT.

This clonotype was detected ten times or more. This rearrangement joins TRBV4-3 to TRBJ2-3; 7 bases are shared with TRBD2. CDR1 is LGHNA and CDR2 is YSLEER in the germline V gene. V shed 1 base, J shed 0 bases, and the junction held 4 bases outside the gene matches. The CDR3 has 16 amino acids. CDR3 region: CASSQGGGESTDTQYF. In DNA, the CDR3 is TGCGCCAGCAGCCAAGGGGGGGGGGAGAGCACAGATACGCAGTATTTT.

In this sample, this clonotype turned up many times. V is TRBV5-6 and J is TRBJ2-5; D not certain. The germline gives CDR1 SGHDT, CDR2 YYEEEE. Trimming took 0 bases from V and 3 from J, leaving 3 bases between them. The CDR3 sequence is 12 residues long. The CDR3 is CASSLVKETQYF. In nucleotides, the CDR3 is TGTGCCAGCAGCTTGGTCAAAGAGACCCAGTACTTC. Supplemented by reference TRBV5-6 and TRBJ2-5, the full variable domain reads DAGVTQSPTHLIKTRGQQVTLRCSPKSGHDTVSWYQQALGQGPQFIFQYYEEEERQRGNFPDRFSGHQFPNYSSELNVNALLLGDSALYLCASSLVKETQYFGPGTRLLVL.

This clonotype was counted a few times. The gene calls are TRBV5-1 and TRBJ2-5; possible D gene TRBD1, 7 bases. Germline V gene lookup returns CDR1 SGHRS and CDR2 YFSETQ. Trimming pared 5 bases from V and 2 bases from J, leaving 13 bases between. The CDR3 contains 14 residues. The CDR3 protein is CASSSQGRQETQYF. Written as DNA, the CDR3 is TGCGCCAGCAGTTCACAGGGGAGGCAAGAGACCCAGTACTTC.

This clonotype appeared many times. The CDR3 spells CASSQERRGVDEQFF. CDR3 sequence (DNA): TGCGCCAGCAGCCAAGAGCGACGGGGAGTCGATGAGCAGTTCTTC. The genes are TRBV4-1 and TRBJ2-1; possible D gene TRBD2, 5 bases. The V and J ends lost 0 bases and 8 bases respectively, with 14 bases between them. The CDR3 has 15 amino acids. Germline V lookup: CDR1 MGHRA, CDR2 YSYEKL.

This clonotype showed up just a few times. This rearrangement joins TRBV11-2 to TRBJ2-7; the D is unclear. Germline CDR1 and CDR2: SGHAT and FQNNGV. The CDR3 sequence is 15 residues long. Deletions cut 1 base from V and 2 bases from J, with 12 bases between. As DNA, the CDR3 is TGTGCCAGCAGCTTAGGGAATCTGGGTCCCTACGAGCAGTACGTC. Protein: CASSLGNLGPYEQYV.